This paragraph reports one T cell receptor (beta chain). Its antigen is unidentified. The study ran its PCR with 60 Vbeta and 13 Jbeta primers. Data came from immunoSEQ multiplex PCR; TCRdb stores just in-frame clones and leaves some out. The sample includes around 99,000 clones, 76% of them seen just once. CDR1 is SGHTA, CDR2 FQGTGA, per germline. CDR3 length: 13 amino acids. Trimming shortened V by 5 bases and J by 2 bases, and 9 bases separated the two germline ends. This specimen comes from a study of cytomegalovirus exposure and HLA in healthy donors. Study-wide points: An analysis that came later showed most CMV-associated TCR beta chains appearing HLA-restricted.

V is TRBV7-3 and J is TRBJ1-2, with D maybe TRBD1 (5 bases). The TCR originated in a woman in her forties or fifties in good health and CMV-seropositive. Sequencing was carried out using PBMCs. The CDR3 loop reads CASSPGMNYGYTF. The CDR3 DNA is TGTGCCAGCAGCCCAGGGATGAACTATGGCTACACCTTC.